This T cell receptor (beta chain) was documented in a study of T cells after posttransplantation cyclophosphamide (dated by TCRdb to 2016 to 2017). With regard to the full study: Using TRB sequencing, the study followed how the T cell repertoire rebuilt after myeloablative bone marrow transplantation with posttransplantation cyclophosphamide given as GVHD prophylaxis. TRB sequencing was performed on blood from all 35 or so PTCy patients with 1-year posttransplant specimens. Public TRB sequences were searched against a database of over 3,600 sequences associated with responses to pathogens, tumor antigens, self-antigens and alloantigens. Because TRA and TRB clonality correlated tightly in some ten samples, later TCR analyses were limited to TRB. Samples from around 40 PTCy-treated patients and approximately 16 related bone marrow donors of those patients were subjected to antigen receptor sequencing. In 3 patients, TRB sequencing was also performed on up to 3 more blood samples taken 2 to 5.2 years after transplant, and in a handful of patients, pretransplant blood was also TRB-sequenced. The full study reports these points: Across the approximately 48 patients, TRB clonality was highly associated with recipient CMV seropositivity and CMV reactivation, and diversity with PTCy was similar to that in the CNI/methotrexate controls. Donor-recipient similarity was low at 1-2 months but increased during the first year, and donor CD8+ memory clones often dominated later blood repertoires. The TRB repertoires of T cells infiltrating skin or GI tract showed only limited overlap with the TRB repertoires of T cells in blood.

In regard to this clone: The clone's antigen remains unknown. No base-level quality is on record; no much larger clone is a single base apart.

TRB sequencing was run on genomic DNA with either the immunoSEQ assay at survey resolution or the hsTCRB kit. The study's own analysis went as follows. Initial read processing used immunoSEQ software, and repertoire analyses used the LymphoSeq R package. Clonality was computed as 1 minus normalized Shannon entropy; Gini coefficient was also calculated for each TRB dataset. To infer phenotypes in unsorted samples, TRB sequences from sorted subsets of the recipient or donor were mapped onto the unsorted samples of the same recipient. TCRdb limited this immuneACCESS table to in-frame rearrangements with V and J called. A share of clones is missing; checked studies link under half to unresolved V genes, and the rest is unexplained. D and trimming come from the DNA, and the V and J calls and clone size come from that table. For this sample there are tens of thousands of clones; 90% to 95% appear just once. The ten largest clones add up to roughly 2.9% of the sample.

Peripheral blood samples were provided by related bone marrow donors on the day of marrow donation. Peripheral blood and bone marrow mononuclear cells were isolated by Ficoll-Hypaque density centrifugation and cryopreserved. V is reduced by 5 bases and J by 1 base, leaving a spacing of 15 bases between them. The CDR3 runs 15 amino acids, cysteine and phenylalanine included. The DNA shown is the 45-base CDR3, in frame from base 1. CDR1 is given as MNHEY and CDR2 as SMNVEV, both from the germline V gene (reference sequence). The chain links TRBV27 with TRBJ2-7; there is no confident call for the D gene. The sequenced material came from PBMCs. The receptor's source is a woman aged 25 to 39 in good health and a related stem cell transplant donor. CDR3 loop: CASSLIHVGSYEQYF. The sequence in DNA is TGTGCCAGCAGTCTCATCCATGTGGGGTCCTACGAGCAGTACTTC.